The following is a TCR beta chain sequence with its context. Its antigen is as yet unknown. Unique molecular identifiers were present on the cDNA, and a universal primer site came from template switching. TCRdb processed the 5' RACE reads anew with MiXCR; each CDR3 protein has one entry. The sample contains around 510,000 distinct CDR3 sequences, more than 13% of which appear only once. This sample was taken from a study of identical twins. Study-level findings and limits: Because invariant MAIT and iNKT cells could be present, zero-insertion analyses could be partly confounded.

Germline assignment: CDR1 MNHNS and CDR2 SASEGT. The CDR3 loop spans 15 amino acids. V dropped 8 bases and J dropped 4 bases, with 18 bases sitting between them. These data were also reused for a study on yellow fever vaccine responses in identical twins.

V gene TRBV6-1 combines with J gene TRBJ2-1; D gene unclear. Sequencing was done on a sample of CD4+ T cells sorted from blood. The origin of this receptor is a woman between 18 and 29 years old in good health. The CDR3 DNA follows: TGTGCCAGCCGTCTGGGCAGCGCCGAGTACAATGAGCAGTTCTTC. It encodes CASRLGSAEYNEQFF.